This record concerns one TCR beta chain sequence. The antigen remains unidentified. Libraries were prepared by immunoSEQ multiplex PCR; TCRdb keeps only in-frame clonotypes and omits some of them. The profile covers about 41,000 clones, with about two thirds appearing a single time and 26% taken by the ten largest. Germline assignment: CDR1 SGHRS and CDR2 YFSETQ. J was trimmed by 0 bases and V by 4 bases; bases with no gene match: 11. The CDR3 is 18 residues long. This entry comes from a study of vaccination effects on CD4 cells after COVID-19. Antigen-specific CD4+ T cells were first expanded with viral peptide pools by the ViraFEST assay and only then sequenced. The culture ran for about 11 days, and then CD4+ T cells were isolated. Vaccine recipients lacked prior SARS-CoV-2 infection and had negative nucleocapsid antibodies.

Specimen: CD4+ T cells from PBMCs cultured with HCoV-OC43 spike peptides, collected before COVID-19 vaccination. Indicated subset: HCoV-OC43 spike overlapping peptide pool stimulation. The sequence was collected from a human donor who received a COVID-19 vaccine. The chain employs TRBV5-1 and TRBJ2-7; 12 positions agree with TRBD2. The CDR3 coding sequence is TGCGCCAGCAGCGTGACTAGCGGGAGTCTGGGGAGCTCCTACGAGCAGTACTTC. It yields the protein CASSVTSGSLGSSYEQYF.